This TCR beta chain derives from a study of blood T cell repertoires in COVID-19. At the level of the study: Samples of COVID-19 (acute and convalescent) were obtained from the United States, Italy and Spain.

The table came from immunoSEQ multiplex PCR; TCRdb's copy has only in-frame clones and leaves some out. The sample includes 200,000 to 250,000 clones, roughly 81% of them seen just once. Unmatched junction bases numbered 3, after V lost 1 base and J lost 2 bases. CDR1 and CDR2 from the germline V gene are MNHNS and SASEGT. This CDR3 contains 17 residues. This chain links TRBV6-1 with TRBJ2-2, with 11 nucleotides matching TRBD1. This TCR came from a woman in her 50s with active or convalescent COVID-19. Sequenced sample: peripheral blood. CDR3 sequence reads: CASSEGTGGFNTGELFF. DNA for the CDR3: TGTGCCAGCAGTGAAGGGACAGGGGGCTTCAACACCGGGGAGCTGTTTTTT.